This entry lists 29 T cell receptor beta chains sequenced from one sample in a study of shared clonotypes between healthy human individuals. Profiled with immunoSEQ multiplex PCR; TCRdb holds only in-frame clones, not every one. This table holds about 730,000 clones, over 60% found once. Sequenced sample: memory CD4+ T cells sorted from blood. This sample's subset: CD45RA-negative fraction. The receptor set was obtained from a woman aged 25 to 45 in good health.

The CDR3 is CASRYTGRRGGGNEQFF. The CDR3 region has the DNA TGTGCCAGCAGGTATACCGGGAGGAGGGGCGGGGGCAATGAGCAGTTCTTC. V usage is TRBV28 and J usage is TRBJ2-1, with 7 positions matching TRBD2. The V gene's germline CDR1 is MDHEN and CDR2 SYDVKM. The CDR3 totals 17 residues. With V trimmed by 6 bases and J by 6 bases, 17 bases remained unmatched.

The chain recombines TRBV19 with TRBJ1-3; D perhaps matches TRBD1 (5 bases). The CDR3 loop spans 13 amino acids. Per germline, CDR1 LNHDA and CDR2 SQIVND (reference sequence). V lost 5 bases to trimming and J lost 8 bases, with 13 bases between them. CDR3 coding DNA: TGTGCCAGTAGTCTGGACGGGGGAGACACCATATATTTT. As protein: CASSLDGGDTIYF.

The chain is built from TRBV6-1 and TRBJ2-4; D is possibly TRBD2 (6 bases). The V gene lost 3 bases and the J gene lost 3 bases, with 9 bases spanning the gap. CDR1 and CDR2 (germline): MNHNS, SASEGT. This CDR3 has 14 residues. CDR3: CASSDGGNKNIQYF. The CDR3, as DNA: TGTGCCAGCAGTGACGGGGGTAACAAAAACATTCAGTACTTC.

In its sample, this clone was seen a few times. The rearrangement uses TRBV27 and TRBJ1-1; D is ambiguous. The CDR3 has 14 amino acids. Per germline, CDR1 MNHEY and CDR2 SMNVEV (reference sequence). Deletions cut 3 bases from V and 0 bases from J, with 8 bases between. The DNA of the CDR3 is TGTGCCAGCAGTTTGACCACGCTGAACACTGAAGCTTTCTTT. Translating gives CASSLTTLNTEAFF.

The chain has TRBV19 and TRBJ2-6; TRBD1 is a possible D gene (6 bases). Trimming left V 5 bases short and J 0 bases short, with 11 bases between. Germline V gives CDR1 LNHDA, CDR2 SQIVND (reference sequence). This CDR3 is built from 16 residues. CDR3 coding DNA: TGTGCCAGTAGTGATCTCAGGGGCTCTGGGGCCAACGTCCTGACTTTC. Its protein product is CASSDLRGSGANVLTF.

V is TRBV9 and J is TRBJ1-2; D is unresolved. CDR3 size: 12 residues. Per germline, CDR1 SGDLS and CDR2 YYNGEE. Trimming removed 0 bases at V and 8 bases at J, with 8 bases between. This CDR3 reads CASSVDGVGYTF. As DNA, the CDR3 is TGTGCCAGCAGCGTAGATGGGGTCGGCTACACCTTC. The complete variable domain, with remaining parts taken from reference TRBV9 and TRBJ1-2, reads DSGVTQTPKHLITATGQRVTLRCSPRSGDLSVYWYQQSLDQGLQFLIQYYNGEERAKGNILERFSAQQFPDLHSELNLSSLELGDSALYFCASSVDGVGYTFGSGTRLTVV.

The chain recombines TRBV6-6 with TRBJ2-7; D perhaps matches TRBD2 (5 bases). The V end lost 6 bases, the J end lost 0 bases, and 12 bases lay between the germline ends. Germline assignment: CDR1 MNHNY and CDR2 SVGAGI (reference sequence). The CDR3 is made up of 14 amino acids. Here the CDR3 reads CASRPGLLSYEQYF. The CDR3 coding sequence is TGTGCCAGCAGACCCGGACTCCTCTCCTACGAGCAGTACTTC.

This sequence joins TRBV6-6 and TRBJ1-1; D ambiguous. The CDR3 runs to 14 residues. V was clipped by 8 bases and J by 1 base, with 14 bases between them. The germline gives CDR1 MNHNY, CDR2 SVGAGI (reference sequence). The CDR3 region has the DNA TGTGCCAGCTGGCGGAACTACAGGAACACTGAAGCTTTCTTT. It specifies CASWRNYRNTEAFF.

This clone appeared a single time. This chain links TRBV11-1 with TRBJ1-2; TRBD1 is a possible D gene (5 bases). Trimming cost V 5 bases and J 3 bases, with 19 bases left between them. Germline-derived CDR1 and CDR2 are SGHAT and FQDESV (reference sequence). The CDR3 is made up of 16 amino acids. The CDR3 coding sequence is TGTGCCAGCAGCCATCCTTCGGGACTTGAGGACTATGGCTACACCTTC. Amino acids: CASSHPSGLEDYGYTF. The full variable domain, with the rest looked up from reference TRBV11-1 and TRBJ1-2, is EAEVAQSPRYKITEKSQAVAFWCDPISGHATLYWYRQILGQGPELLVQFQDESVVDDSQLPKDRFSAERLKGVDSTLKIQPAELGDSAMYLCASSHPSGLEDYGYTFGSGTRLTVV.

The chain has TRBV4-1 and TRBJ2-7; 8 nucleotides align to TRBD1. V was clipped by 2 bases and J by 2 bases; unmatched bases: 8. Germline CDR1 MGHRA, CDR2 YSYEKL. The CDR3 totals 16 residues. CDR3 in amino acids: CASSQLRQGLTYEQYF. The CDR3 DNA reads TGCGCCAGCAGCCAACTCAGACAGGGGTTGACCTACGAGCAGTACTTC.

The table lists this clone with many counts. The chain joins TRBV30 to TRBJ2-1; possible D gene TRBD1, 5 bases. This CDR3 has 13 amino acids. Germline CDR1 reads GTSNPN; CDR2 reads SVGIG (reference sequence). Deletions cut 2 bases from V and 5 bases from J, with 10 bases between. CDR3: CAWSPGRDNEQFF. The CDR3 nucleotides are TGTGCCTGGAGTCCTGGCAGGGACAATGAGCAGTTCTTC. Full variable domain (missing parts from reference TRBV30 and TRBJ2-1): SQTIHQWPATLVQPVGSPLSLECTVEGTSNPNLYWYRQAAGRGLQLLFYSVGIGQISSEVPQNLSASRPQDRQFILSSKKLLLSDSGFYLCAWSPGRDNEQFFGPGTRLTVL.

The J gene is TRBJ2-3, the V gene TRBV30, with TRBD2 identical over 9 bases. This CDR3 has 14 residues. The V gene end was trimmed by 4 bases and the J gene end by 4 bases; junction bases not matched to a gene: 6. Germline assignment: CDR1 GTSNPN and CDR2 SVGIG (reference sequence). The CDR3 nucleotides are TGTGCCTGGAAACCGGGACTAGCCGCAGATACGCAGTATTTT. This codes for CAWKPGLAADTQYF.

V is TRBV6-1 and J is TRBJ1-2; D remains unclear. V was trimmed by 0 bases and J by 9 bases, leaving 11 bases between them. From germline, CDR1 is MNHNS and CDR2 SASEGT. There are 13 residues in the CDR3. CDR3 in DNA: TGTGCCAGCAGTGAAGCGCGGCTCCCCAGCTACACCTTC. It codes for CASSEARLPSYTF.

The chain combines TRBV18 with TRBJ2-2; TRBD2 matches at 9 bases. The CDR3 spans 16 residues. The V gene's germline CDR1 is KGHSH and CDR2 LQKENI. The J segment lost 1 base and the V segment lost 4 bases, leaving 4 bases of the junction unmatched. The chain's CDR3 is CASSLYSGRNTGELFF. DNA of the CDR3: TGTGCCAGCTCACTATATAGCGGGAGGAACACCGGGGAGCTGTTTTTT.

The chain carries TRBV7-8 and TRBJ1-5, with D uncertain. The germline gives CDR1 SGHVS, CDR2 FQNEAQ. The CDR3 length is 14 residues. Trimming left V 2 bases short and J 6 bases short, with 11 bases between. CDR3 in amino acids: CASSLSYRVQPQHF. The CDR3 DNA is TGTGCCAGCAGCTTAAGTTACCGGGTTCAGCCCCAGCATTTT. Full variable domain (rest looked up from reference TRBV7-8 and TRBJ1-5): GAGVSQSPRYKVAKRGQDVALRCDPISGHVSLFWYQQALGQGPEFLTYFQNEAQLDKSGLPSDRFFAERPEGSVSTLKIQRTQQEDSAVYLCASSLSYRVQPQHFGDGTRLSIL.

The chain is built from TRBV7-9 and TRBJ2-5, with a tentative D call TRBD1 (6 bases). V was shortened by 7 bases and J by 3 bases, with 15 bases between the two germline ends. The CDR3 covers 14 residues. From germline, CDR1 is SEHNR and CDR2 FQNEAQ (reference sequence). Here the CDR3 DNA reads TGTGCCAGCATCTCGTACAGGGTAGAAGAGACCCAGTACTTC. Encoded protein: CASISYRVEETQYF.

In the case of this clone: A much larger clone sits a single nucleotide away, making a read error possible. At the DNA level, this CDR3 is encoded by other sequences in the same sample as well. This chain joins TRBV5-1 and TRBJ2-2; 7 nucleotides match TRBD1. The CDR3 sequence is 15 residues long. CDR1 is SGHRS and CDR2 is YFSETQ in the germline V gene. Trimming cost V 4 bases and J 3 bases; bases outside gene matches: 6. The CDR3 region has the DNA TGCGCCAGCAGCCAAGGGGACAGAGACACCGGGGAGCTGTTTTTT. It yields the protein CASSQGDRDTGELFF.

This CDR3 reads CASSFGTSGHRELFF. CDR3 in DNA: TGTGCCAGCAGCTTCGGGACTAGCGGGCATCGGGAGCTGTTTTTT. The rearrangement links TRBV11-3 to TRBJ2-2; 12 bases agree with TRBD2. The germline V gene encodes CDR1 SGHNT and CDR2 YENEEA. The CDR3 length is 15 residues. J gave up 9 bases and V 3 bases, and 5 bases lay outside the gene matches.

This sequence joins TRBV6-5 and TRBJ2-5; 8 bases agree with TRBD1. The CDR3 sequence is 14 residues long. Germline trimming cut 1 base from V and 5 bases from J; bases unmatched to any gene: 3. The germline CDR1 and CDR2 sequences are MNHEY and SVGAGI. The chain's CDR3 is CASSYFTGGETQYF. The CDR3 DNA is TGTGCCAGCAGTTACTTCACAGGGGGGGAGACCCAGTACTTC.

DNA for the CDR3: TGTGCCATCAGTGAGCCCACGGGATTCAGCGACAATGAGCAGTTCTTC. It is translated as CAISEPTGFSDNEQFF. V usage is TRBV10-3 and J usage is TRBJ2-1, with D possibly matching TRBD2 (5 bases). There are 16 residues in the CDR3. Germline V CDR1 and CDR2: ENHRY, SYGVKD. V was clipped by 2 bases and J by 5 bases, with 16 bases between them.

DNA of the CDR3: TGTGCCGTCGGTAGGGGGCAAGGCTACACCTTC. Its protein is CAVGRGQGYTF. This chain joins TRBV28 and TRBJ1-2; 7 bases align to TRBD1. This CDR3 is built from 11 residues. V lost 11 bases, J lost 8 bases, and 8 bases stayed unmatched. CDR1 and CDR2 from the germline V gene are MDHEN and SYDVKM.

This clone appeared a single time. This rearrangement joins TRBV18 to TRBJ2-1, with TRBD2 identical over 8 bases. V gave up 0 bases and J gave up 2 bases; unmatched junction bases: 0. The CDR3 sequence is 15 residues long. Germline loops: CDR1 KGHSH, CDR2 LQKENI. CDR3 nucleotide sequence: TGTGCCAGCTCACCACCTAGCGGGACCTACAATGAGCAGTTCTTC. This encodes CASSPPSGTYNEQFF.

This clone showed up just once. This chain links TRBV5-1 with TRBJ2-3; D is undetermined. CDR1 and CDR2 (germline): SGHRS, YFSETQ. This CDR3 spans 14 amino acids. Between the trimmed V and J ends, which lost 6 bases and 3 bases, there was a span of 14 bases. The CDR3 sequence: CASMIGQTTDTQYF. In DNA form, the CDR3 reads TGCGCCAGCATGATAGGCCAAACGACAGATACGCAGTATTTT.

The chain links TRBV18 to TRBJ2-1, with D unresolved. Germline V gene sequence: CDR1 KGHSH, CDR2 LQKENI. The ends were cut back, 2 bases at V and 5 bases at J, with 25 bases in the middle. This CDR3 spans 19 amino acids. The CDR3 region is CASSPRSGPGATGNNEQFF. The CDR3 region has the DNA TGTGCCAGCTCACCAAGGAGTGGGCCGGGTGCAACGGGTAACAATGAGCAGTTCTTC.

This clone came up once. V is TRBV11-2 and J is TRBJ1-1; perhaps TRBD1 as D (5 bases). The CDR3 spans 13 residues. V lost 1 base, J lost 8 bases, and 11 bases lay in between. Germline values: CDR1 SGHAT, CDR2 FQNNGV. The chain's CDR3 is CASSLGRDREAFF. In DNA form, the CDR3 reads TGTGCCAGCAGCTTAGGAAGGGACCGAGAAGCTTTCTTT.

This clone was observed at least ten times. The gene calls are TRBV10-1 and TRBJ2-3; no clear D. The V end was cut by 6 bases, the J end by 1 base, with 14 bases between. The CDR3 sequence is 15 residues long. Germline V gene data show CDR1 as WNHNN and CDR2 as SYGVQD (reference sequence). CDR3 in DNA: TGCGCCAGCAGCCCTTACAAGGGCGGCACAGATACGCAGTATTTT. Its protein product is CASSPYKGGTDTQYF.

The chain combines TRBV28 with TRBJ1-2, with 9 bases fitting TRBD1. This CDR3 has 14 residues. V lost 3 bases, J lost 4 bases, and 3 bases stayed unmatched. CDR1 is MDHEN, CDR2 SYDVKM, per germline. As DNA, the CDR3 is TGTGCCAGCAGTTTCACAGGGGGCATCTATGGCTACACCTTC. Protein sequence: CASSFTGGIYGYTF.

The V and J genes are TRBV11-3 and TRBJ2-1; 12 bases are a match to TRBD2. Germline values: CDR1 SGHNT, CDR2 YENEEA. Losses at the gene ends were 4 bases for V and 4 bases for J; bases not matched to a gene: 2. The CDR3 covers 15 residues. The CDR3 DNA reads TGTGCCAGCAGCTCCCTAGCGGGAGGGTACAATGAGCAGTTCTTC. Its protein product is CASSSLAGGYNEQFF. The full variable domain, its missing parts supplied by reference TRBV11-3 and TRBJ2-1, is EAGVVQSPRYKIIEKKQPVAFWCNPISGHNTLYWYLQNLGQGPELLIRYENEEAVDDSQLPKDRFSAERLKGVDSTLKIQPAELGDSAVYLCASSSLAGGYNEQFFGPGTRLTVL.

This clone was seen a few times. The CDR3: CASSLGVPEQYF. The CDR3 coding sequence is TGTGCCAGCAGCTTAGGGGTCCCCGAGCAGTACTTC. The chain combines TRBV11-2 with TRBJ2-7; D is unclear. The germline V gene has CDR1 SGHAT and CDR2 FQNNGV. V lost 1 base to trimming and J lost 6 bases, with 7 bases between them. The CDR3 covers 12 residues.